The 9 T cell receptor beta chains reported below all come from one sample, sequenced in a study of blood T cell repertoires in COVID-19. Clones were read by immunoSEQ multiplex PCR, and TCRdb kept only the in-frame ones, dropping some. This table has roughly 140,000 clones, 80% to 90% appearing once. The specimen sequenced was peripheral blood. Receptors originate from a woman between 50 and 59 years old with acute or convalescent COVID-19.

The chain recombines TRBV5-4 with TRBJ2-5, with 9 bases fitting TRBD2. Losses at the gene ends were 3 bases for V and 4 bases for J; bases not matched to a gene: 13. The germline V gene encodes CDR1 SGHNT and CDR2 YYREEE (reference sequence). The CDR3 is made up of 17 amino acids. CDR3 nucleotide sequence: TGTGCCAGCAGCTGGGGAGGGGATAGCGGGGGCCCAGAGACCCAGTACTTC. This gives the protein CASSWGGDSGGPETQYF.

This sequence joins TRBV2 and TRBJ1-2, with a tentative D call TRBD1 (5 bases). Germline V CDR1 and CDR2: SNHLY, FYNNEI. The length of the CDR3 is 15 residues. V gave up 3 bases and J gave up 0 bases, with 11 bases separating them. The CDR3 reads CASSEDGAANYGYTF. The CDR3 nucleotides are TGTGCCAGCAGTGAGGATGGGGCAGCTAACTATGGCTACACCTTC.

V gene TRBV6-4 combines with J gene TRBJ2-1, with 10 nucleotides matching TRBD2. Trimming took 3 bases from V and 7 from J; bases not matched to a gene: 3. CDR1 is MRHNA, CDR2 SNTAGT, per germline. The CDR3 is 14 residues long. DNA of the CDR3: TGTGCCAGCAGTGAGGCTAGCGGGGGTAATGAGCAGTTCTTC. Its translation is CASSEASGGNEQFF.

The CDR3 spells CASRNYNYGYTF. The CDR3 nucleotides are TGTGCCAGTAGGAACTATAACTATGGCTACACCTTC. This chain connects TRBV19 to TRBJ1-2; D is undetermined. The germline V and J ends were trimmed by 6 bases and 1 base, with 6 bases remaining between them. The CDR3 is made up of 12 amino acids. Germline CDR1 is LNHDA and CDR2 is SQIVND (reference sequence).

In this sample, this clone turned up once. The genes are TRBV12-3 or TRBV12-4 and TRBJ2-7; TRBD1 aligns across 11 bases. After removal of 8 bases from V and 1 base from J, the junction contained 1 base not matched to a gene. The CDR3 is 13 amino acids. As DNA, the CDR3 is TGTGCCAGCGGGGACAGGGGGTCCTACGAGCAGTACTTC. This translates into CASGDRGSYEQYF.

V is TRBV5-4 and J is TRBJ2-6, with D perhaps matching TRBD1 (6 bases). V gave up 2 bases and J gave up 1 base, with 10 bases separating them. The CDR3 covers 16 residues. CDR1 and CDR2 from the germline V gene are SGHNT and YYREEE (reference sequence). This CDR3 is CASSFGQSSGANVLTF. The CDR3, as DNA: TGTGCCAGCAGCTTCGGACAGTCTTCTGGGGCCAACGTCCTGACTTTC.

This chain links TRBV2 with TRBJ2-1; TRBD2 matches at 8 bases. The germline V gene has CDR1 SNHLY and CDR2 FYNNEI. The trim removed 7 bases at V and 5 bases at J, leaving 4 bases unmatched. CDR3 length: 13 amino acids. CDR3 residues: CASKTSVNNEQFF. The CDR3 coding sequence is TGTGCCAGCAAGACTAGCGTCAACAATGAGCAGTTCTTC.

The J gene is TRBJ1-5, the V gene TRBV4-2, with 8 bases fitting TRBD1. Unmatched junction bases numbered 1, after V lost 5 bases and J lost 4 bases. The germline V gene encodes CDR1 LGHNA and CDR2 YNFKEQ. The CDR3 length is 13 residues. CDR3 amino acids: CASSGQGNQPQHF. For the CDR3, the DNA is TGTGCCAGCAGCGGACAGGGAAATCAGCCCCAGCATTTT.

The V and J genes are TRBV6-4 and TRBJ2-7; maybe TRBD2 (5 bases). The CDR3 length is 17 residues. Germline loops: CDR1 MRHNA, CDR2 SNTAGT. Trimming took 4 bases from V and 0 from J, leaving 19 bases between them. DNA for the CDR3: TGTGCCAGCAGTGCTTTTAATAGCGTCCGGAGCTCCTACGAGCAGTACTTC. Translating gives CASSAFNSVRSSYEQYF.